Listed below are T cell receptor beta chains from one sample, sequenced in a study of human T cells and chemical hapten exposure. TCRdb reprocessed the RACE reads with MiXCR, giving one entry per CDR3 protein. The table includes under 400,000 distinct CDR3 sequences, 4% to 6% detected once. The sample consisted of whole blood, taken in connection with sensitization to the hapten diphenylcyclopropenone (DPC). These TCRs come from a woman between 50 and 59 years old with alopecia areata. Some clones in this sample may be carry-over from other donors' samples. Both conserved end residues are part of each CDR3. The D gene is left open where the match is weak. Size is omitted from some rows. Given values are once, few, many or a class for expanded clones.

TRBV7-2	TRBJ2-3	NA	many	CASSLDGSTDTQYF	TGTGCCAGCAGCTTAGATGGAAGCACAGATACGCAGTATTTT
TRBV7-9	TRBJ1-4	NA	few	CASSPVEKLFF	TGTGCCAGCAGCCCGGTTGAAAAACTGTTTTTT
TRBV12-3/TRBV12-4	TRBJ2-7	TRBD2	many	CASSPGLAGVNEQYF	TGTGCCAGCAGCCCTGGGCTAGCGGGAGTAAACGAGCAGTACTTC
TRBV5-1	TRBJ1-4	NA	NA	CASSLQGPTNEKLFF	TGCGCCAGCAGCTTACAGGGCCCGACTAATGAAAAACTGTTTTTT
TRBV6-6	TRBJ2-1	TRBD2	many	CASTLSGGLDYNEQFF	TGTGCCAGCACCCTTAGCGGGGGACTCGACTACAATGAGCAGTTCTTC
TRBV12-3/TRBV12-4	TRBJ1-1	NA	many	CASSLRTGNTEAFF	TGTGCCAGCAGTTTAAGAACGGGGAACACTGAAGCTTTCTTT
TRBV7-2	TRBJ2-3	TRBD2	few	CASSPKLAGTDTQYF	TGTGCCAGCAGCCCGAAACTAGCGGGCACAGATACGCAGTATTTT
TRBV25-1	TRBJ1-5	NA	few	CASRCHRKNQPQHF	TGTGCCAGCAGATGTCACAGGAAAAATCAGCCCCAGCATTTT
TRBV14	TRBJ2-5	NA	NA	CASSQGLIGETQYF	TGTGCCAGCAGCCAAGGACTAATTGGAGAGACCCAGTACTTC
TRBV28	TRBJ2-3	NA	many	CASRGGGPDTQYF	TGTGCCAGCAGGGGAGGGGGGCCAGATACGCAGTATTTT
TRBV28	TRBJ2-7	NA	many	CASSSGKQGIWAYEQYF	TGTGCCAGCAGTTCTGGTAAACAGGGTATTTGGGCCTACGAGCAGTACTTC
TRBV2	TRBJ1-2	TRBD1	few	CASSTGVNYGYTF	TGTGCCAGCAGCACAGGGGTAAACTATGGCTACACCTTC
TRBV20-1	TRBJ2-5	TRBD1	many	CSARETGEETQYF	TGCAGTGCTAGAGAGACAGGGGAAGAGACCCAGTACTTC
TRBV12-3/TRBV12-4	TRBJ1-1	TRBD1	many	CASSSRDRGTEAFF	TGTGCCAGCAGTTCCCGGGACAGGGGAACTGAAGCTTTCTTT
TRBV6-6	TRBJ1-2	NA	few	CASSSPGHGPGGYTF	TGTGCCAGCAGTAGCCCGGGACACGGCCCTGGAGGCTACACCTTC
TRBV5-8	TRBJ2-2	NA	NA	CASSLERFTGELFF	TGTGCCAGCAGCTTGGAAAGGTTCACCGGGGAGCTGTTTTTT
TRBV29-1	TRBJ1-4	TRBD1	NA	CSVENGQGGEKLFF	TGCAGCGTTGAAAACGGACAGGGCGGGGAAAAACTGTTTTTT
TRBV11-3	TRBJ2-3	TRBD1	few	CASSPDRATTDTQYF	TGTGCCAGCAGCCCCGACAGGGCAACCACAGATACGCAGTATTTT
TRBV6-5	TRBJ1-6	NA	NA	CASSPEEAHNSPLHF	TGTGCCAGCAGTCCGGAGGAAGCCCATAATTCACCCCTCCACTTT
TRBV6-1	TRBJ2-7	NA	many	CASARTFYEQYF	TGTGCCAGCGCCCGGACATTCTACGAGCAGTACTTC
TRBV29-1	TRBJ2-1	NA	many	CSVEGPYNEQFF	TGCAGCGTTGAGGGTCCCTACAATGAGCAGTTCTTC
TRBV12-3/TRBV12-4	TRBJ2-1	TRBD2	NA	CASSSWTSGSEEQSF	TGTGCCAGCAGTTCTTGGACTAGCGGGTCAGAGGAGCAGTCCTTC
TRBV7-2	TRBJ2-5	TRBD1	few	CASSSNDRGGTQYF	TGTGCCAGCAGTTCTAACGACAGGGGAGGGACCCAGTACTTC
TRBV18	TRBJ1-4	NA	NA	CASSPPRDEKLFF	TGTGCCAGCTCACCACCCCGAGATGAAAAACTGTTTTTT
TRBV12-3/TRBV12-4	TRBJ2-2	NA	many	CASSLGALNTGELFF	TGTGCCAGCAGTTTAGGTGCCCTGAACACCGGGGAGCTGTTTTTT
TRBV18	TRBJ2-3	NA	NA	CASSRASPDTQYF	TGTGCCAGCTCACGGGCTAGCCCAGATACGCAGTATTTT
TRBV7-3	TRBJ2-6	NA	many	CASSLTTASSGANVLTF	TGTGCCAGCAGCTTAACAACAGCTAGCTCTGGGGCCAACGTCCTGACTTTC
TRBV6-6	TRBJ1-5	NA	few	CASTRSEGNQPQHF	TGTGCCAGCACCAGGTCAGAGGGCAATCAGCCCCAGCATTTT
TRBV6-6	TRBJ1-6	NA	few	CASFQPWDLHYNSPLHF	TGTGCCAGCTTCCAACCCTGGGACTTACACTATAATTCACCCCTCCACTTT
TRBV4-3	TRBJ2-3	NA	few	CASSQDQGPQEDTQYF	TGCGCCAGCAGCCAAGATCAAGGCCCCCAGGAAGATACGCAGTATTTT
TRBV7-3	TRBJ2-3	NA	NA	CASSLIGLIADTQYF	TGTGCCAGCAGCTTAATTGGCTTAATTGCCGATACGCAGTATTTT
TRBV6-5	TRBJ2-7	TRBD1	many	CASSYRQGAPSYEQYF	TGTGCCAGCAGTTACCGACAGGGAGCGCCTTCCTACGAGCAGTACTTC
TRBV3-1	TRBJ2-3	NA	many	CASSLGRGTDTQYF	TGTGCCAGCAGCCTCGGCAGGGGCACAGATACGCAGTATTTT
TRBV4-1	TRBJ1-1	NA	NA	CASSQEPPVGLNTEAFF	TGCGCCAGCAGCCAAGAACCACCCGTGGGGTTGAACACTGAAGCTTTCTTT
TRBV13	TRBJ2-3	NA	few	CASSDGLFRTDTQYF	TGTGCCAGCAGCGATGGACTCTTTCGCACAGATACGCAGTATTTT
TRBV24-1	TRBJ1-2	TRBD1	NA	CATSDPDRGYGYTF	TGTGCCACCAGTGACCCCGACAGGGGCTATGGCTACACCTTC
TRBV11-2	TRBJ2-5	NA	many	CASSFDRDGGETQYF	TGTGCCAGCAGCTTCGACAGGGACGGGGGGGAGACCCAGTACTTC